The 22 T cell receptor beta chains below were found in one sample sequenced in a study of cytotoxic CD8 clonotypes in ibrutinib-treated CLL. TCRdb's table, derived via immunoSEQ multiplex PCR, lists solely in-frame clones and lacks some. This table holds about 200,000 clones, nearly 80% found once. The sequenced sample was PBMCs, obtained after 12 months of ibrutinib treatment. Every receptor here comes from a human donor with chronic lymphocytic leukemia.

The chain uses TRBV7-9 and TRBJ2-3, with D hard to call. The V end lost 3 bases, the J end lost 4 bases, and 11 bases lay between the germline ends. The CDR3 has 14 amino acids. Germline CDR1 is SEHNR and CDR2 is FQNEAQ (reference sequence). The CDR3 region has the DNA TGTGCCAGCAGCTTCCAGAAGATATCAGATACGCAGTATTTT. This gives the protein CASSFQKISDTQYF.

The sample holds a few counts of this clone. The DNA of the CDR3 is TGTGCCAGCTCACCTCTGGGACGGACACAAGAGACCCAGTACTTC. It translates to CASSPLGRTQETQYF. The chain is built from TRBV18 and TRBJ2-5; D may correspond to TRBD1 or TRBD2 (5 bases each). Germline V gene sequence: CDR1 KGHSH, CDR2 LQKENI. V lost 3 bases to trimming and J lost 2 bases, with 13 bases between them. The CDR3 length is 15 residues.

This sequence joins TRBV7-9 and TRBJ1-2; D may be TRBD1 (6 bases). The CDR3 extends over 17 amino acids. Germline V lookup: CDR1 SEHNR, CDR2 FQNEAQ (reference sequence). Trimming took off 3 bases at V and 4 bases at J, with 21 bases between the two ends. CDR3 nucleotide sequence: TGTGCCAGCAGCTTTCCCGCGGGGTACAGGGTTGGCTATGGCTACACCTTC. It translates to CASSFPAGYRVGYGYTF.

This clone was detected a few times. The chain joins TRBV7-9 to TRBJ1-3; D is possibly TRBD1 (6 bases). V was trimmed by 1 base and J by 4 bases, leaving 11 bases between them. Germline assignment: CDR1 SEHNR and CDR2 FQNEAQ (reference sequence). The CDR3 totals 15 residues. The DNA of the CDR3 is TGTGCCAGCAGCTTAGTTGGGACACAAGGAAACACCATATATTTT. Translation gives CASSLVGTQGNTIYF.

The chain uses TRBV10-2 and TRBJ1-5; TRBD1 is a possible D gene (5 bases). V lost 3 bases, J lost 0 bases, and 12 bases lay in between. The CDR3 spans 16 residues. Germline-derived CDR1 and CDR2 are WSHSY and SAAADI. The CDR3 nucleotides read TGCGCCAGCAGTGAAGAGGGGAACCTTAGCAATCAGCCCCAGCATTTT. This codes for CASSEEGNLSNQPQHF.

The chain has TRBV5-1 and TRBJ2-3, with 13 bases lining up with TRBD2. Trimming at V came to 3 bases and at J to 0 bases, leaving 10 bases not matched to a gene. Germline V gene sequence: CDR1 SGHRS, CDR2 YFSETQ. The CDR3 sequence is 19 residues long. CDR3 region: CASSYHGTSGTTSTDTQYF. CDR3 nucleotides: TGCGCCAGCAGCTACCACGGGACTAGCGGGACCACTAGCACAGATACGCAGTATTTT.

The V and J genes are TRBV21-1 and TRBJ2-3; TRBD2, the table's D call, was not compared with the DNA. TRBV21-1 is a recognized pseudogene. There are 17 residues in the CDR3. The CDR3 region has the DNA TGTGCCAGCAGCCCATGTGTAGCGGGAGGGGGGACAGATACGCAGTATTTT. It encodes CASSPCVAGGGTDTQYF.

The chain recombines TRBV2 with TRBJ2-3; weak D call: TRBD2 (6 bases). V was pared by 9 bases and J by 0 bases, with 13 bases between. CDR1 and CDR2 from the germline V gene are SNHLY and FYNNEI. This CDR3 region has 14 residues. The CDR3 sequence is CARGLITSTDTQYF. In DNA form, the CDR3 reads TGTGCCAGGGGACTGATTACTAGCACAGATACGCAGTATTTT.

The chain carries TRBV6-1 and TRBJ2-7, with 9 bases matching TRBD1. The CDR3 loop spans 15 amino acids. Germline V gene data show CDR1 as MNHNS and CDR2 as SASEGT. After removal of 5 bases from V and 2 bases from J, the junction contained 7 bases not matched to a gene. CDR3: CASSTRDRAPYEQYF. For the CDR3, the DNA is TGTGCCAGCAGTACCCGGGACAGGGCCCCCTACGAGCAGTACTTC.

The CDR3 region has the DNA TGTGCCAGCAACGCGCCCCTAGAGAATGAGCAGTTCTTC. Translating gives CASNAPLENEQFF. This rearrangement joins TRBV2 to TRBJ2-1; D call uncertain. This CDR3 is built from 13 residues. Trimming took 7 bases from V and 7 from J, leaving 14 bases between them. Germline V gene lookup returns CDR1 SNHLY and CDR2 FYNNEI.

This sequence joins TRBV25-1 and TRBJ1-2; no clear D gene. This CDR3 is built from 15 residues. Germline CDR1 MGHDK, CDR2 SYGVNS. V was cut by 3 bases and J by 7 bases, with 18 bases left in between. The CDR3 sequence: CASSDPGRSFGGYTF. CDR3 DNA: TGTGCCAGCAGTGACCCAGGTCGCAGCTTCGGTGGCTACACCTTC.

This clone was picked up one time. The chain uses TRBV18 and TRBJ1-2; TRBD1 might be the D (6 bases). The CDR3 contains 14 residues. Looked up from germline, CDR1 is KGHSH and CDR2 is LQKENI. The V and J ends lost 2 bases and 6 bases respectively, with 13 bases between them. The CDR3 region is CASSPSLGQNGYTF. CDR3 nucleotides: TGTGCCAGCTCACCATCCCTTGGACAGAATGGCTACACCTTC.

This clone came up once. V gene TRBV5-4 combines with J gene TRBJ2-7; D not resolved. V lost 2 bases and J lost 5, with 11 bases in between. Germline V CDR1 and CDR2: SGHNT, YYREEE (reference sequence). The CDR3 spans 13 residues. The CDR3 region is CASSFGRKDEQYF. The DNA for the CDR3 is TGTGCCAGCAGCTTCGGCCGGAAGGACGAGCAGTACTTC.

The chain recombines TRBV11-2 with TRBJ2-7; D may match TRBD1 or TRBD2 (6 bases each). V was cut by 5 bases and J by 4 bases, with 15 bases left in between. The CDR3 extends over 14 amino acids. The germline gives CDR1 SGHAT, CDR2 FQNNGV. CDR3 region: CASSEGGPGYEQYF. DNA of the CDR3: TGTGCCAGCAGCGAGGGGGGACCCGGGTACGAGCAGTACTTC.

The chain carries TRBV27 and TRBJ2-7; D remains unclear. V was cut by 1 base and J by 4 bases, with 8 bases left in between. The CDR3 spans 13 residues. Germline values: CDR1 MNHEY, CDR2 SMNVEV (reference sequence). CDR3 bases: TGTGCCAGCAGTTTATGGTTAGGGTACGAGCAGTACTTC. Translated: CASSLWLGYEQYF.

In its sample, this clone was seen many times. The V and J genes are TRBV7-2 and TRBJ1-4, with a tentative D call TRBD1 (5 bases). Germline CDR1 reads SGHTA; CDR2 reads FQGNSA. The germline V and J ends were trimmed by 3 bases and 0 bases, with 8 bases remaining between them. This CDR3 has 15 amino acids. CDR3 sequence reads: CASSFQGTTNEKLFF. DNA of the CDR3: TGTGCCAGCAGCTTTCAGGGTACAACTAATGAAAAACTGTTTTTT.

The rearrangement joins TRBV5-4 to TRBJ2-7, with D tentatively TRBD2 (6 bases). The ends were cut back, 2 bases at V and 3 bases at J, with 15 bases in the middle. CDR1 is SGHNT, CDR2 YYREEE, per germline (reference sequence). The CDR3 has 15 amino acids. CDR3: CASSLAGGDVYEQYF. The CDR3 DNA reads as TGTGCCAGCAGCTTAGCCGGGGGAGATGTCTACGAGCAGTACTTC.

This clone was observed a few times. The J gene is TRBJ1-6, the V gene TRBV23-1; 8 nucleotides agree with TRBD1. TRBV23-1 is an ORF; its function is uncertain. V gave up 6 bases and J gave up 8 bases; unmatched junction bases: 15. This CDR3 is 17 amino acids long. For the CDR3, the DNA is TGCGCCAGCAGACTCCTGGGGGCAGGGGGCTTCGATTCACCCCTCCACTTT. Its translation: CASRLLGAGGFDSPLHF.

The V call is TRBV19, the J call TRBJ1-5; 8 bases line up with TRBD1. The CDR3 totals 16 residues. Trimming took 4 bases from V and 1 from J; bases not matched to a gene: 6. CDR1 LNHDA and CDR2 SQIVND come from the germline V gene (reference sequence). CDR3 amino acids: CASSNWDRLSNQPQHF. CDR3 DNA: TGTGCCAGTAGTAACTGGGACAGGCTGAGCAATCAGCCCCAGCATTTT. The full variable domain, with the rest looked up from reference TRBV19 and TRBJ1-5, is DGGITQSPKYLFRKEGQNVTLSCEQNLNHDAMYWYRQDPGQGLRLIYYSQIVNDFQKGDIAEGYSVSREKKESFPLTVTSAQKNPTAFYLCASSNWDRLSNQPQHFGDGTRLSIL.

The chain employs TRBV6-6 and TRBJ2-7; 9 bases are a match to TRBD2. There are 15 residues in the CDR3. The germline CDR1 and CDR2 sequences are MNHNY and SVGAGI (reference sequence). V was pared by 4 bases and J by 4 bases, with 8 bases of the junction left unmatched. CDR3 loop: CASSFGVAGAYEQYF. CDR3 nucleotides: TGTGCCAGCAGTTTCGGGGTAGCGGGAGCTTACGAGCAGTACTTC.

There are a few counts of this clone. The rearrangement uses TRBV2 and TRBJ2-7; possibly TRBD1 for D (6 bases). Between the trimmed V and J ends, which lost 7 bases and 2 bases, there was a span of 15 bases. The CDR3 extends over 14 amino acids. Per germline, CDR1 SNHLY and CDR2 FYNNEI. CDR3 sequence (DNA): TGTGCCAGCATCGCGGTGGACAGCACCTACGAGCAGTACTTC. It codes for CASIAVDSTYEQYF.

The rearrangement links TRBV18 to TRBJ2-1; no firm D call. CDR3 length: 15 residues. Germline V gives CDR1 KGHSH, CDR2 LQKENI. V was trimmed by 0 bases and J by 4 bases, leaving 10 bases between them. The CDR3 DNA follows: TGTGCCAGCTCACCACCGGCGACCCGATACAATGAGCAGTTCTTC. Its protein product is CASSPPATRYNEQFF. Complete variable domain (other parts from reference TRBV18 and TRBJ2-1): NAGVMQNPRHLVRRRGQEARLRCSPMKGHSHVYWYRQLPEEGLKFMVYLQKENIIDESGMPKERFSAEFPKEGPSILRIQQVVRGDSAAYFCASSPPATRYNEQFFGPGTRLTVL.